The 22 T cell receptor beta chains in this list originate from one sample, sequenced in a study of shared clonotypes between healthy human individuals. Clones were read by immunoSEQ multiplex PCR, and TCRdb kept only the in-frame ones, dropping some. The sample contains about 480,000 clones, around 79% of which appear only once. Sequenced: PBMCs. The receptors originated from a woman aged 40 to 49 in good health. Some clones in this sample may be carry-over from other donors' samples.

The rearrangement joins TRBV5-1 to TRBJ2-7, with 9 nucleotides matching TRBD2. V shed 0 bases, J shed 6 bases, and the junction held 10 bases outside the gene matches. This CDR3 has 16 amino acids. CDR1 and CDR2 (germline): SGHRS, YFSETQ. The CDR3 sequence is CASSLGREGLSGEQYF. The CDR3 nucleotides are TGCGCCAGCAGCTTGGGGCGGGAGGGCCTATCGGGCGAGCAGTACTTC.

V gene TRBV7-2 combines with J gene TRBJ2-2; 8 positions agree with TRBD1. V was clipped by 3 bases and J by 6 bases; unmatched bases: 9. The CDR3 spans 16 residues. Per germline, CDR1 SGHTA and CDR2 FQGNSA. Here the CDR3 DNA reads TGTGCCAGCAGCTTCGCCCGGACAGGGTCTCCCGGGGAGCTGTTTTTT. Encoded protein: CASSFARTGSPGELFF.

Details on this clone: One end of the junction varies from germline; a read error may be responsible. The chain links TRBV6-1 to TRBJ2-3; 16 bases line up with TRBD2. CDR1 and CDR2 from the germline V gene are MNHNS and SASEGT. The CDR3 totals 17 residues. The CDR3: CAISEKGLAGGTDTQYF. DNA for the CDR3: TGTGCCATCAGTGAGAAGGGACTAGCGGGAGGGACAGATACGCAGTATTTT.

The rearrangement links TRBV6-5 to TRBJ1-1, with no clear D. The CDR3 totals 13 residues. Germline CDR1 reads MNHEY; CDR2 reads SVGAGI. V shed 2 bases and J shed 4 bases, with 8 bases lying between them. The CDR3 loop is CASSYGEGTEAFF. The CDR3 nucleotides read TGTGCCAGCAGTTACGGGGAGGGCACTGAAGCTTTCTTT.

The chain combines TRBV28 with TRBJ1-4; 7 bases fit TRBD1. V was pared by 7 bases and J by 7 bases, with 3 bases of the junction left unmatched. Germline V CDR1 and CDR2: MDHEN, SYDVKM. The CDR3 sequence is 12 residues long. The CDR3 protein is CASMTGIEKLFF. The CDR3 region has the DNA TGTGCCAGCATGACAGGGATTGAAAAACTGTTTTTT. Full variable domain (outside the CDR3, taken from reference TRBV28 and TRBJ1-4): DVKVTQSSRYLVKRTGEKVFLECVQDMDHENMFWYRQDPGLGLRLIYFSYDVKMKEKGDIPEGYSVSREKKERFSLILESASTNQTSMYLCASMTGIEKLFFGSGTQLSVL.

Comment on this clone: Different DNA sequences within this sample yield the same CDR3. This chain links TRBV9 with TRBJ2-1; D not resolved. Per the germline V gene, CDR1 is SGDLS and CDR2 is YYNGEE. The ends were cut back, 0 bases at V and 0 bases at J, with 7 bases in the middle. The CDR3 spans 15 residues. As DNA, the CDR3 is TGTGCCAGCAGCGTAGCGGGCGGCTCCTACAATGAGCAGTTCTTC. It translates to CASSVAGGSYNEQFF.

This clone came up many times. This sample includes further DNA sequences coding for the same CDR3. The chain links TRBV28 to TRBJ1-2, with D uncertain. This CDR3 contains 13 residues. Germline V gene lookup returns CDR1 MDHEN and CDR2 SYDVKM. Trimming pared 6 bases from V and 0 bases from J, leaving 8 bases between. The CDR3 nucleotides are TGTGCCAGCAGCAAGGTACCTAACTATGGCTACACCTTC. Amino acids: CASSKVPNYGYTF.

This chain joins TRBV10-3 and TRBJ2-1; 8 positions match TRBD2. CDR3 length: 16 amino acids. CDR1 ENHRY and CDR2 SYGVKD come from the germline V gene. With V trimmed by 4 bases and J by 9 bases, 14 bases remained unmatched. CDR3: CAISGDVSGSSIEQFF. The DNA of the CDR3 is TGTGCCATCAGTGGGGACGTGAGCGGGAGTTCAATTGAGCAGTTCTTC.

The V gene is TRBV7-9, the J gene TRBJ1-2; D gene uncertain. From germline, CDR1 is SEHNR and CDR2 FQNEAQ (reference sequence). This CDR3 contains 15 residues. Trimming shortened V by 5 bases and J by 4 bases, and 17 bases separated the two germline ends. The CDR3 DNA reads as TGTGCCAGCAGCCCATATTGGGAAGAATTCTATGGCTACACCTTC. Translated, it gives CASSPYWEEFYGYTF.

This clone was counted only a few times. This chain uses TRBV10-2 with TRBJ2-2; D perhaps matches TRBD2 (6 bases). Germline V lookup: CDR1 WSHSY, CDR2 SAAADI. The CDR3 has 13 residues. Deletions cut 6 bases from V and 5 bases from J, with 10 bases between. CDR3 coding DNA: TGCGCCAGCAGCTCGGGGAGGACCGGGGAGCTGTTTTTT. It codes for CASSSGRTGELFF.

The V gene is TRBV21-1, the J gene TRBJ2-1; the table calls TRBD2, which could not be checked here. TRBV21-1 represents a pseudogene. The CDR3 totals 17 residues. The CDR3 reads CASSKKTRERDGNEQFF. For the CDR3, the DNA is TGTGCCAGCAGCAAAAAAACTCGGGAGCGGGACGGGAATGAGCAGTTCTTC.

The gene calls are TRBV7-9 and TRBJ1-5, with D hard to call. V lost 0 bases, J lost 5 bases, and 5 bases lay in between. Germline values: CDR1 SEHNR, CDR2 FQNEAQ (reference sequence). CDR3 length: 13 residues. CDR3 in amino acids: CASSLAPDQPQHF. DNA for the CDR3: TGTGCCAGCAGCTTAGCGCCAGATCAGCCCCAGCATTTT.

The rearrangement links TRBV11-2 to TRBJ2-1; D unclear. V was pared by 2 bases and J by 9 bases, with 8 bases between. Germline V gives CDR1 SGHAT, CDR2 FQNNGV. CDR3 length: 12 residues. The CDR3, as DNA: TGTGCCAGCAGCTTAATCGATGCTGAGCAGTTCTTC. Its translation: CASSLIDAEQFF.

The J gene is TRBJ1-2, the V gene TRBV2; possible D gene TRBD1, 6 bases. This CDR3 comprises 13 residues. V was pared by 3 bases and J by 7 bases, with 12 bases between. Germline assignment: CDR1 SNHLY and CDR2 FYNNEI. The CDR3 sequence is CASSDNRDGGYTF. CDR3 bases: TGTGCCAGCAGTGATAACAGGGACGGTGGCTACACCTTC.

This clone has only a few counts. The same CDR3 also results from other DNA sequences found in this sample. V and J are TRBV7-3 and TRBJ1-1, with D uncertain. The germline V gene encodes CDR1 SGHTA and CDR2 FQGTGA. This CDR3 contains 13 residues. V gave up 1 base and J gave up 3 bases, with 6 bases separating them. The CDR3 DNA reads TGTGCCAGCAGCTTAAATAGGGACACTGAAGCTTTCTTT. Protein: CASSLNRDTEAFF.

The genes are TRBV30 and TRBJ1-4, with 7 bases that match TRBD1. Losses at the gene ends were 4 bases for V and 6 bases for J; bases not matched to a gene: 14. This CDR3 has 16 residues. CDR1 is GTSNPN and CDR2 is SVGIG in the germline V gene (reference sequence). CDR3 nucleotide sequence: TGTGCCTGGAAATCCGCAGGGGGGGCTTCGGATGAAAAACTGTTTTTT. This translates into CAWKSAGGASDEKLFF.

CDR3 sequence reads: CASSVGPGLDEKLFF. In nucleotides, the CDR3 is TGTGCCAGCAGCGTTGGCCCCGGACTGGACGAAAAACTGTTTTTT. The gene calls are TRBV9 and TRBJ1-4; the D is unclear. V was trimmed by 2 bases and J by 8 bases, leaving 16 bases between them. The CDR3 totals 15 residues. Germline V gene data show CDR1 as SGDLS and CDR2 as YYNGEE.

This clone was observed a handful of times. The V and J genes are TRBV4-3 and TRBJ2-1, with D possibly TRBD1 on 6 matching bases. The germline gives CDR1 LGHNA, CDR2 YSLEER. The CDR3 sequence is 15 residues long. V was cut by 5 bases and J by 4 bases, with 15 bases left in between. The chain's CDR3 is CASSRDRDTYNEQFF. CDR3 sequence (DNA): TGCGCCAGCAGCAGAGACCGGGACACGTACAATGAGCAGTTCTTC.

This clone was seen a handful of times. The rearrangement joins TRBV5-1 to TRBJ1-1; the D is unclear. Germline V gene data show CDR1 as SGHRS and CDR2 as YFSETQ. The CDR3 totals 14 residues. V lost 1 base and J 4 bases, leaving 11 bases between the germline ends. The CDR3 DNA follows: TGCGCCAGCAGCTTGACAGCCGAGGGCACTGAAGCTTTCTTT. This sequence encodes CASSLTAEGTEAFF. Full variable domain (remainder filled in from reference TRBV5-1 and TRBJ1-1): KAGVTQTPRYLIKTRGQQVTLSCSPISGHRSVSWYQQTPGQGLQFLFEYFSETQRNKGNFPGRFSGRQFSNSRSEMNVSTLELGDSALYLCASSLTAEGTEAFFGQGTRLTVV.

The chain carries TRBV19 and TRBJ1-1, with D uncertain. The V and J ends lost 3 bases and 0 bases respectively, with 5 bases between them. The CDR3 has 13 amino acids. Germline V gene sequence: CDR1 LNHDA, CDR2 SQIVND (reference sequence). CDR3 in amino acids: CASSINMNTEAFF. DNA for the CDR3: TGTGCCAGTAGTATTAACATGAACACTGAAGCTTTCTTT.

The genes are TRBV7-3 and TRBJ2-2, with a possible D match to TRBD1 (6 bases). The germline V and J ends were trimmed by 5 bases and 4 bases, with 14 bases remaining between them. From germline, CDR1 is SGHTA and CDR2 FQGTGA. The CDR3 runs to 15 residues. The CDR3 loop is CASSGNREGTGELFF. The DNA for the CDR3 is TGTGCCAGCAGCGGAAACAGGGAAGGCACCGGGGAGCTGTTTTTT.

This clone occurred a few times. This chain joins TRBV7-2 and TRBJ1-1; no firm D call. This CDR3 region has 14 residues. Germline V gene lookup returns CDR1 SGHTA and CDR2 FQGNSA. Trimming cost V 1 base and J 4 bases, with 10 bases left between them. Here the CDR3 DNA reads TGTGCCAGCAGCTTAGTCAGTCTGGGCACTGAAGCTTTCTTT. It translates to CASSLVSLGTEAFF.